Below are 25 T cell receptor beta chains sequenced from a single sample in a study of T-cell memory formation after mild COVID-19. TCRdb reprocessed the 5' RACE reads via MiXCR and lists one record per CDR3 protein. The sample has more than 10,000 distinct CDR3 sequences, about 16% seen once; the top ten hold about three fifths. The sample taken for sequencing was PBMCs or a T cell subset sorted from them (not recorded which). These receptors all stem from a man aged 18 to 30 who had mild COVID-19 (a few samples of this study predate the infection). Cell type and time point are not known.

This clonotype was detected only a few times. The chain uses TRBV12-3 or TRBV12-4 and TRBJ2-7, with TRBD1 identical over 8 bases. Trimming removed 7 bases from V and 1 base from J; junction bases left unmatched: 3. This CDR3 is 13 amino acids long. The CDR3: CASKRTGSYEQYF. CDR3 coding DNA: TGTGCCAGCAAGAGGACAGGGTCCTACGAGCAGTACTTC.

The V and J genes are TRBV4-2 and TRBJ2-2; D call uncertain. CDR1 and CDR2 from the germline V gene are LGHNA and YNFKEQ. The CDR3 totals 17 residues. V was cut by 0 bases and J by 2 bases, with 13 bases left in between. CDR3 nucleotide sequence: TGTGCCAGCAGCCAAGATAGGTGGGCTGGCAACACCGGGGAGCTGTTTTTT. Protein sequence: CASSQDRWAGNTGELFF.

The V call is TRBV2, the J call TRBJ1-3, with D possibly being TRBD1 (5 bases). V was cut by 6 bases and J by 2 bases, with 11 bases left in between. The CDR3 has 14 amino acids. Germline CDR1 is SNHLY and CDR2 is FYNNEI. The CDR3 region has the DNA TGTGCCAGCAGCGACCGAGGGGCTGGAAACACCATATATTTT. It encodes CASSDRGAGNTIYF.

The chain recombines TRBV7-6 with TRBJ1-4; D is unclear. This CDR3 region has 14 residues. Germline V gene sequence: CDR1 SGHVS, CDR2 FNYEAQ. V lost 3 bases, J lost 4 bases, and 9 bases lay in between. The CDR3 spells CASSLGGFNEKLFF. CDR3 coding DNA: TGTGCCAGCAGCTTGGGCGGGTTTAATGAAAAACTGTTTTTT.

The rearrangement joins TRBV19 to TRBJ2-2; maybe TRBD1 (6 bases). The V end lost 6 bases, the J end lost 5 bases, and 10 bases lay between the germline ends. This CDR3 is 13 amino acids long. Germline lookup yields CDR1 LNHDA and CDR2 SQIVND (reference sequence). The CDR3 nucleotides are TGTGCCAGTAGGTCAGGGGCGACCGGGGAGCTGTTTTTT. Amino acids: CASRSGATGELFF.

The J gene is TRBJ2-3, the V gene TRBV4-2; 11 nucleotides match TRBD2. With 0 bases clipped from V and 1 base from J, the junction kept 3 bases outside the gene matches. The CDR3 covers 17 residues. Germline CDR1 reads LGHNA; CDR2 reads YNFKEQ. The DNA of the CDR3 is TGTGCCAGCAGCCAAGATCAGACTAGCGGGGGCACAGATACGCAGTATTTT. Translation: CASSQDQTSGGTDTQYF.

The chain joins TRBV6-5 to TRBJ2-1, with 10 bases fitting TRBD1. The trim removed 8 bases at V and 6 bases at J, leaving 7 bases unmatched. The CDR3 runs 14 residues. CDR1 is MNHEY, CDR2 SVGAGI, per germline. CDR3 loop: CASALRTGGNEQFF. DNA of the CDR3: TGTGCCAGCGCATTGAGGACAGGGGGCAATGAGCAGTTCTTC.

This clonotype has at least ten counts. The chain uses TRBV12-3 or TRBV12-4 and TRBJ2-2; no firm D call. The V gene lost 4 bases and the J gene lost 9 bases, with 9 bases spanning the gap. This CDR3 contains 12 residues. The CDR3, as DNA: TGTGCCAGCAGTTGGCTGGGAAGGGAGCTGTTTTTT. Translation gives CASSWLGRELFF.

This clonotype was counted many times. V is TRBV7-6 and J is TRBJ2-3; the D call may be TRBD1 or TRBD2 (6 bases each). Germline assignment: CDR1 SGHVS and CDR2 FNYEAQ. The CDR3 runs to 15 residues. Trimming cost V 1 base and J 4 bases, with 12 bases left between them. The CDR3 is CASSLDRDFPDTQYF. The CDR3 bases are TGTGCCAGCAGCTTAGACAGGGACTTTCCAGATACGCAGTATTTT.

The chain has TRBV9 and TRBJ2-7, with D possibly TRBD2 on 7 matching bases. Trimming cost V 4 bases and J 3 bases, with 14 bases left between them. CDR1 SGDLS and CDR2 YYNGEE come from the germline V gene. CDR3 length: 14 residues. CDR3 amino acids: CASSPAGEGYEQYF. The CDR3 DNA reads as TGTGCCAGCAGCCCCGCAGGGGAGGGCTACGAGCAGTACTTC.

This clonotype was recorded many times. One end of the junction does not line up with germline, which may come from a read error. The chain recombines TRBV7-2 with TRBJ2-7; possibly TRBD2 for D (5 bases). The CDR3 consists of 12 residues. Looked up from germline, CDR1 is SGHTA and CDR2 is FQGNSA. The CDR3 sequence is CASSLAYYEQYF. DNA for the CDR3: TGTGCCAGCAGCCTAGCCTACTACGAGCAGTACTTC.

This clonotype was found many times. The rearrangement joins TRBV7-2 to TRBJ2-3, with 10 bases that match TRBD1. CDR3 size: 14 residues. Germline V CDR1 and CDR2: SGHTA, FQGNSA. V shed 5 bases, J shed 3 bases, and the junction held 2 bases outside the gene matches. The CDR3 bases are TGTGCCAGCAGCCTGGACAGGGGGACAGATACGCAGTATTTT. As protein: CASSLDRGTDTQYF.

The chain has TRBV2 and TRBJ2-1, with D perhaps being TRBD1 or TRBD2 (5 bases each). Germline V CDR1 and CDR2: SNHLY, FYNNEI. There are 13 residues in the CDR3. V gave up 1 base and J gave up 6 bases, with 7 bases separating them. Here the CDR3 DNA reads TGTGCCAGCAGTGAAGAGGGGAGCAATGAGCAGTTCTTC. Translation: CASSEEGSNEQFF.

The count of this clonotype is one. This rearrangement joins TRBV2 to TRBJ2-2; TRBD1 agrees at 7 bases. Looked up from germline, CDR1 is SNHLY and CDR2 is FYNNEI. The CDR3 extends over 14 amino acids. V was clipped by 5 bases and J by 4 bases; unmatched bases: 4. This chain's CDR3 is CASSRQGGTGELFF. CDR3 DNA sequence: TGTGCCAGCAGTCGACAGGGCGGCACCGGGGAGCTGTTTTTT.

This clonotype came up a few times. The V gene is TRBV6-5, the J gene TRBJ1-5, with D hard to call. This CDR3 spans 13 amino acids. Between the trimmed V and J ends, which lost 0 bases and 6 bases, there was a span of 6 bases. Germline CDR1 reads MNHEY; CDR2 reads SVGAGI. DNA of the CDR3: TGTGCCAGCAGTTACTCGAGGGCTCAGCCCCAGCATTTT. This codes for CASSYSRAQPQHF.

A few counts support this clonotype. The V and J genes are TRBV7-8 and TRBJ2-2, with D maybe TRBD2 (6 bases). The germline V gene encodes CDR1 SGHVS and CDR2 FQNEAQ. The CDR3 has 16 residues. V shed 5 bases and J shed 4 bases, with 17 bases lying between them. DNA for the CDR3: TGTGCCAGCAGCCCTCCTTGGGGGGAAGGCACCGGGGAGCTGTTTTTT. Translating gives CASSPPWGEGTGELFF.

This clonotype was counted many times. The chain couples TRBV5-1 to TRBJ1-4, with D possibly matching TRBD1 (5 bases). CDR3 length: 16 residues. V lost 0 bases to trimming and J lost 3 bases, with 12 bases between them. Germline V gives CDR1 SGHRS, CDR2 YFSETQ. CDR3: CASSLALPGANEKLFF. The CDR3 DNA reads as TGCGCCAGCAGCTTGGCTCTACCGGGGGCTAATGAAAAACTGTTTTTT.

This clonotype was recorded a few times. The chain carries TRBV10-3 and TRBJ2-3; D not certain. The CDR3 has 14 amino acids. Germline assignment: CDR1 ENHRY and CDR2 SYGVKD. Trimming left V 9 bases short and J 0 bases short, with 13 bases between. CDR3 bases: TGTGCCATGAGCATCTCAGGAAGCACAGATACGCAGTATTTT. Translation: CAMSISGSTDTQYF.

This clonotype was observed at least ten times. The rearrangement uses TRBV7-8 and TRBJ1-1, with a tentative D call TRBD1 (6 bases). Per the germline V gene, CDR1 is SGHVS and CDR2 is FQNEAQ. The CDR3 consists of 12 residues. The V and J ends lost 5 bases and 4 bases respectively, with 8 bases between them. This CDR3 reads CASSLGATEAFF. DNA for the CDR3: TGTGCCAGCAGCCTGGGGGCCACTGAAGCTTTCTTT.

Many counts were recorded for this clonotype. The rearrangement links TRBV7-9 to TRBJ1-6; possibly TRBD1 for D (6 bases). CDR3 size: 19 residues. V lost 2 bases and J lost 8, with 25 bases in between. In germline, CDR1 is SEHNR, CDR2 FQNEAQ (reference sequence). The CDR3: CASSLTVRSSDRWDSPLHF. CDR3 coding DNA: TGTGCCAGCAGCTTAACCGTCCGGTCTTCGGACAGATGGGATTCACCCCTCCACTTT.

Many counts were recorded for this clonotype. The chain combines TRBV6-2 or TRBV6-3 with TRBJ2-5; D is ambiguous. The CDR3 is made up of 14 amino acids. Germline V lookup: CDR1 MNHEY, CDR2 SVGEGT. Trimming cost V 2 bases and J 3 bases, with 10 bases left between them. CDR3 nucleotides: TGTGCCAGCAGTTACCCCCATTGGGAAGAGACCCAGTACTTC. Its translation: CASSYPHWEETQYF.

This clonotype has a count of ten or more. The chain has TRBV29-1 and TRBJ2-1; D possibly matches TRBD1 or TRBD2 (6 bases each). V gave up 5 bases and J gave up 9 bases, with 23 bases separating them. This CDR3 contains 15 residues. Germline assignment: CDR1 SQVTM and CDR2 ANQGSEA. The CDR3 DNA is TGCAGCGTTACAGCCCTCCTTTGGGGGGCCTTTGAGCAGTTCTTC. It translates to CSVTALLWGAFEQFF.

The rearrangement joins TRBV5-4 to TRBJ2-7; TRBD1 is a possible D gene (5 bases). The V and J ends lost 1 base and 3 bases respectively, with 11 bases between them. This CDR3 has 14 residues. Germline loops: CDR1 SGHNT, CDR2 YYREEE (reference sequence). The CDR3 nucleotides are TGTGCCAGCAGCTTGCAGGGCGACCTCTACGAGCAGTACGTC. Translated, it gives CASSLQGDLYEQYV.

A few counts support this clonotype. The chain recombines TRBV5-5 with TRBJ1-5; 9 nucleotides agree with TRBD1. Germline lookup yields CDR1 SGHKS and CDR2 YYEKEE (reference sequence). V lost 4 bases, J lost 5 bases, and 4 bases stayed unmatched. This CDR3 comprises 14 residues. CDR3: CASSKTGGDQPQHF. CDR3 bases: TGTGCCAGCAGCAAGACAGGGGGGGATCAGCCCCAGCATTTT.

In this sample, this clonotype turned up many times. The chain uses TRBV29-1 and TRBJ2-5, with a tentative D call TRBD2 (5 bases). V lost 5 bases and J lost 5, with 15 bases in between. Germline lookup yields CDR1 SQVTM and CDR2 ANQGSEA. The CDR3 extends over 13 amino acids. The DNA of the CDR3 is TGCAGCGTTATCCCGGGGTTAGGGGAGACCCAGTACTTC. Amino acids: CSVIPGLGETQYF.